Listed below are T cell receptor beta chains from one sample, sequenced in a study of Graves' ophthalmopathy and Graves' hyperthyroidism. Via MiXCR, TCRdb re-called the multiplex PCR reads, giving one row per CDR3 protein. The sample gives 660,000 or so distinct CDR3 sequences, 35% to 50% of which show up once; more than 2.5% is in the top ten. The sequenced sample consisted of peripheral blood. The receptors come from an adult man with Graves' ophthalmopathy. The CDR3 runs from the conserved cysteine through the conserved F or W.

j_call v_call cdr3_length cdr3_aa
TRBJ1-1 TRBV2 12 CASTDRGLEAFF
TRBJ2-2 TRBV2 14 CAALGNSNAGELFF
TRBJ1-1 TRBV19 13 CASKQGAITEAFF
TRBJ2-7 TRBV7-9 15 CASSPRGGQDNEQYF
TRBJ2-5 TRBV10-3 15 CAISVSEAGGETQYF
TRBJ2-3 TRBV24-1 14 CATSRQGRWDTQYF
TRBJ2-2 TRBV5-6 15 CASSLKPPGTGELFF
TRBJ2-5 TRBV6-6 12 CASSYSRETQYF
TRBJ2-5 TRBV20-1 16 CSATPGGAGEEETQYF
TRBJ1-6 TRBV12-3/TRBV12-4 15 CASSKIKGFNSPLHF
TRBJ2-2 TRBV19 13 CAGRGANTGELFF
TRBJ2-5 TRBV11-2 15 CASSLSPSPWETQYF
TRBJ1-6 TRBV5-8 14 CASSLGLPSSPLHF
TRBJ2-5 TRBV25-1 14 CASTENRVQETQYF
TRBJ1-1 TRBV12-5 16 CASGLLYTQGNTEAFF
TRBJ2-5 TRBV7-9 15 CASSLTGTLQETQYF
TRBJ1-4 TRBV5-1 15 CASSLPGQGSEKLFF
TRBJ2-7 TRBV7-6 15 CASIEGGGTTYEQYF
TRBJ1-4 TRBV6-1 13 CAISDGEDEKLFF
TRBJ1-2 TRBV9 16 CASSPSPRDRGRGYTF
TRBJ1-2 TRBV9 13 CASSVQIRDGYTF
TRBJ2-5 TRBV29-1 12 CSVEETGETQYF
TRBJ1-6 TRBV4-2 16 CATRTEMGSYNSPLHF
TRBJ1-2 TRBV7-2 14 CASSLSQTNYGYTF
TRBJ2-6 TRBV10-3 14 CAISMTGGANVLTF
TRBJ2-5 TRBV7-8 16 CASSLERGPDQETQYF
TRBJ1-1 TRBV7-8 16 CASSLVTGVRGTEAFF
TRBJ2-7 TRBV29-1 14 CSVVVSRNFYEQYF
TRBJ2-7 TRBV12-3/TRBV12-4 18 CASSPIRTLAGGRSEQYF
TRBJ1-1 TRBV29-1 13 CSLAEGQNTEAFF
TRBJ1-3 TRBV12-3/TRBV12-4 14 CASSLRGGRNTIYF
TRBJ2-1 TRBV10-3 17 CAISERLAGGIENEQFF
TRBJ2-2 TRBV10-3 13 CASSYASTGELFF
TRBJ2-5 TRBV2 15 CASGWTVEPRETQYF
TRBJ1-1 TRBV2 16 CASSGNTGIMNTEAFF
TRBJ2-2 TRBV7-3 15 CASSPLGSRGGELFF
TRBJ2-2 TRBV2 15 CASSPTATSGRGLFF
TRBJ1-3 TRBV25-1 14 CASSRAGFGNTIYF
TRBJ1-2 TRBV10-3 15 CATSSSAGGSYGYTF
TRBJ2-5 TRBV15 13 CATSSQHGATQYF
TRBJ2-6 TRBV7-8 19 CASSLEPPYRASGANVLTF
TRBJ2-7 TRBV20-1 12 CSAREDVYEQYF
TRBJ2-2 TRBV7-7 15 CASSRGVANTGELFF
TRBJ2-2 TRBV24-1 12 CATSVGTGELFF
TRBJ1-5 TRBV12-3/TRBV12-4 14 CASSHPTDNQPQHF
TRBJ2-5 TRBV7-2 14 CASSLGMAGWAQYF
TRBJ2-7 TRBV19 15 CASSILASGSYEQYF
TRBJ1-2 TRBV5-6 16 CASSLVRTQSNYGYTF
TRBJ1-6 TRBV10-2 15 CASSEVPGQWGTLHF
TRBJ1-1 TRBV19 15 CASSLGTAANTEAFF
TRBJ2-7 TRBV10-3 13 CAISGREYYEQYF
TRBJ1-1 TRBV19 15 CASSPHRQMNTEAFF
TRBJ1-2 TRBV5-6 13 CASSLVSWNGYTF